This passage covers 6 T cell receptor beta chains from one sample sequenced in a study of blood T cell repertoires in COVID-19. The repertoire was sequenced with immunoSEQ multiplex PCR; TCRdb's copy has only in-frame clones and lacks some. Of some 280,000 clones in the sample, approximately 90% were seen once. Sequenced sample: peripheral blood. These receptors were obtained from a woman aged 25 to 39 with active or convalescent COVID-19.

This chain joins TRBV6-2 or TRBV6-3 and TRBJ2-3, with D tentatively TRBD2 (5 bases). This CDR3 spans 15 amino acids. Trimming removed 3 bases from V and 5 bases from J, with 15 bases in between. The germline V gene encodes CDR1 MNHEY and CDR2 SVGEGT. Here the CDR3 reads CASSYGEPRGDTQYF. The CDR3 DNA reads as TGTGCCAGCAGTTATGGGGAACCCCGGGGAGATACGCAGTATTTT.

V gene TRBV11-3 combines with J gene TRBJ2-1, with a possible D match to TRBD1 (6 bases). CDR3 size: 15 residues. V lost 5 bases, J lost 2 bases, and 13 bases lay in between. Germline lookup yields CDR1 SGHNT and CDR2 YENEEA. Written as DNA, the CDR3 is TGTGCCAGCAGCCCAGGGGACGGACCCTACAATGAGCAGTTCTTC. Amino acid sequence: CASSPGDGPYNEQFF.

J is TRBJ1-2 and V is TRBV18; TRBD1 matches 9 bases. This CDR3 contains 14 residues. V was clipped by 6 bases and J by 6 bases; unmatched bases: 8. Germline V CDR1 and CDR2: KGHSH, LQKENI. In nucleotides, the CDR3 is TGTGCCAGCTCTAAATCCGGGACAGGGAATGGCTACACCTTC. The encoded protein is CASSKSGTGNGYTF.

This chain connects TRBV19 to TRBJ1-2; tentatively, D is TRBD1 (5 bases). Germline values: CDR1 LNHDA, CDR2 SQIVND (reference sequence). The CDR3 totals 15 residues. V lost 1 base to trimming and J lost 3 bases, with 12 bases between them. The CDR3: CASSIATGGDYGYTF. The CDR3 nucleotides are TGTGCCAGTAGTATAGCAACCGGAGGGGACTATGGCTACACCTTC.

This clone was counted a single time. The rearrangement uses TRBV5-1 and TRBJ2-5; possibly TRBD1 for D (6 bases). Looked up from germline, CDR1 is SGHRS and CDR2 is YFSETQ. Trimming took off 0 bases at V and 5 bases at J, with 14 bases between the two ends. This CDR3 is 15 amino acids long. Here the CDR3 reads CASSLEGRGLETQYF. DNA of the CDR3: TGCGCCAGCAGCTTGGAAGGCAGGGGTTTGGAGACCCAGTACTTC. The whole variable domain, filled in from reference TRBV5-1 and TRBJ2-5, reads KAGVTQTPRYLIKTRGQQVTLSCSPISGHRSVSWYQQTPGQGLQFLFEYFSETQRNKGNFPGRFSGRQFSNSRSEMNVSTLELGDSALYLCASSLEGRGLETQYFGPGTRLLVL.

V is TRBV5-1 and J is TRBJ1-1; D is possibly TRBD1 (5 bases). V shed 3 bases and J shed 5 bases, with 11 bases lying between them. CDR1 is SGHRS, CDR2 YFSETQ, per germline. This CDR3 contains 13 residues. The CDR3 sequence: CASSSGVGTEAFF. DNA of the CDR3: TGCGCCAGCAGCTCGGGGGTAGGGACTGAAGCTTTCTTT.